The 26 T cell receptor beta chains presented below share a single source sample, sequenced in a study of shared clonotypes between healthy human individuals. Clones were read by immunoSEQ multiplex PCR, and TCRdb kept only the in-frame ones, dropping some. The sample includes about 490,000 clones, 65% to 80% seen only once; the top ten take less than 15%. The sample consisted of PBMCs. All receptors come from a woman in her 40s in good health. Some clones in this sample may be carry-over from other donors' samples.

The chain employs TRBV2 and TRBJ1-5, with TRBD1 identical over 7 bases. The V and J ends lost 6 bases and 8 bases, in that order; junction bases with no gene match: 13. Germline V CDR1 and CDR2: SNHLY, FYNNEI. The CDR3 has 15 amino acids. CDR3 in amino acids: CASSGQTGPREPQHF. The CDR3 nucleotides are TGTGCCAGCAGCGGGCAGACAGGGCCCAGGGAGCCCCAGCATTTT.

The chain combines TRBV10-3 with TRBJ1-2; D gene unclear. Germline V lookup: CDR1 ENHRY, CDR2 SYGVKD. The germline V and J ends were trimmed by 4 bases and 0 bases, with 12 bases remaining between them. The CDR3 is 15 residues long. CDR3 loop: CAISGVSRPNYGYTF. Written as DNA, the CDR3 is TGTGCCATCAGTGGGGTGTCCAGGCCTAACTATGGCTACACCTTC.

This chain links TRBV5-4 with TRBJ1-1, with 9 nucleotides matching TRBD1. This CDR3 is 14 amino acids long. With V trimmed by 4 bases and J by 5 bases, 6 bases remained unmatched. Germline V gene sequence: CDR1 SGHNT, CDR2 YYREEE (reference sequence). CDR3: CASSPQGAGTEAFF. The DNA for the CDR3 is TGTGCCAGCAGCCCACAGGGGGCCGGAACTGAAGCTTTCTTT. Together with reference TRBV5-4 and TRBJ1-1, the CDR3 gives the full variable domain: ETGVTQSPTHLIKTRGQQVTLRCSSQSGHNTVSWYQQALGQGPQFIFQYYREEENGRGNFPPRFSGLQFPNYSSELNVNALELDDSALYLCASSPQGAGTEAFFGQGTRLTVV.

The CDR3: CATERGQWGDTEAFF. For the CDR3, the DNA is TGTGCCACCGAGCGGGGCCAGTGGGGGGACACTGAAGCTTTCTTT. The J gene is TRBJ1-1, the V gene TRBV19; tentative D call: TRBD1 (5 bases). This CDR3 is 15 amino acids long. Germline V gene data show CDR1 as LNHDA and CDR2 as SQIVND (reference sequence). V lost 10 bases to trimming and J lost 3 bases, with 21 bases between them.

The rearrangement links TRBV9 to TRBJ2-3; 8 bases are a match to TRBD1. The CDR3 runs 16 residues. The trim removed 0 bases at V and 2 bases at J, leaving 5 bases unmatched. The germline CDR1 and CDR2 sequences are SGDLS and YYNGEE. CDR3: CASSVGTGIFTDTQYF. CDR3 sequence (DNA): TGTGCCAGCAGCGTAGGGACAGGGATTTTCACAGATACGCAGTATTTT.

The genes are TRBV4-2 and TRBJ1-1, with 11 bases that match TRBD1. Trimming at V came to 6 bases and at J to 3 bases, leaving 3 bases not matched to a gene. This CDR3 spans 14 amino acids. The germline CDR1 and CDR2 sequences are LGHNA and YNFKEQ. CDR3 amino acids: CASRDRGLDTEAFF. The CDR3 DNA is TGTGCCAGCAGGGACAGGGGGCTCGACACTGAAGCTTTCTTT.

This clone appeared many times. The CDR3 DNA reads as TGTGCCAGCAGCCAAGAAGGCACGACCCAACCCTACAATGAGCAGTTCTTC. It encodes CASSQEGTTQPYNEQFF. The chain carries TRBV4-2 and TRBJ2-1; D is undetermined. CDR1 and CDR2 (germline): LGHNA, YNFKEQ. CDR3 length: 17 amino acids. The ends were cut back, 0 bases at V and 2 bases at J, with 14 bases in the middle.

CDR3 bases: TGTGCCAGCACCGCGGGGGGGGTCGAGACCCAGTACTTC. Residues: CASTAGGVETQYF. The chain links TRBV11-1 to TRBJ2-5; 9 positions match TRBD2. Germline assignment: CDR1 SGHAT and CDR2 FQDESV (reference sequence). The ends lost 7 bases at V and 5 bases at J; junction bases unmatched: 5. The length of the CDR3 is 13 residues.

This chain links TRBV11-3 with TRBJ2-5, with D tentatively TRBD1 or TRBD2 (5 bases each). The germline V gene has CDR1 SGHNT and CDR2 YENEEA. The CDR3 loop spans 19 amino acids. V shed 1 base and J shed 3 bases, with 24 bases lying between them. CDR3 region: CASSLGVGAPGYIEETQYF. CDR3 nucleotide sequence: TGTGCCAGCAGCTTAGGGGTCGGGGCGCCGGGTTACATTGAAGAGACCCAGTACTTC.

This clone was observed once. The chain couples TRBV19 to TRBJ1-4, with D tentatively TRBD1 (6 bases). Per the germline V gene, CDR1 is LNHDA and CDR2 is SQIVND (reference sequence). The V end was cut by 4 bases, the J end by 0 bases, with 9 bases between. The CDR3 is 15 residues long. The CDR3 spells CASSTTGTTNEKLFF. As DNA, the CDR3 is TGTGCCAGTAGTACTACAGGGACAACTAATGAAAAACTGTTTTTT.

The V call is TRBV7-2, the J call TRBJ2-5; 8 bases map to TRBD2. The CDR3 has 17 amino acids. Germline V CDR1 and CDR2: SGHTA, FQGNSA. V lost 5 bases and J lost 3; bases outside the gene matches: 14. The CDR3 loop reads CASSQLLAGGGKETQYF. As DNA, the CDR3 is TGTGCCAGCAGCCAACTCCTAGCGGGCGGGGGAAAAGAGACCCAGTACTTC.

This clone has a handful of counts. This chain joins TRBV27 and TRBJ1-2; D perhaps matches TRBD1 (5 bases). The CDR3 has 12 amino acids. V lost 6 bases and J 5 bases, leaving 10 bases between the germline ends. The germline gives CDR1 MNHEY, CDR2 SMNVEV (reference sequence). The CDR3 here is CASRGGAYGYTF. DNA for the CDR3: TGTGCCAGCAGGGGAGGGGCGTATGGCTACACCTTC.

V gene TRBV11-2 combines with J gene TRBJ2-5; tentatively, D is TRBD2 (6 bases). Germline CDR1 reads SGHAT; CDR2 reads FQNNGV. The CDR3 has 15 residues. Trimming stripped 2 bases from V and 5 bases from J, with 15 bases between. The CDR3 DNA reads TGTGCCAGCAGCTTAAGCGGGTACTCCAGCGAGACCCAGTACTTC. Translating it yields CASSLSGYSSETQYF.

The rearrangement links TRBV27 to TRBJ1-1; unclear D gene. The CDR3 sequence is 19 residues long. V was pared by 6 bases and J by 3 bases, with 29 bases between. The germline V gene has CDR1 MNHEY and CDR2 SMNVEV (reference sequence). CDR3 region: CASSPIKMGGGFGDTEAFF. Here the CDR3 DNA reads TGTGCCAGCAGCCCTATTAAAATGGGTGGTGGCTTTGGAGACACTGAAGCTTTCTTT.

The chain links TRBV28 to TRBJ2-7; the match to TRBD1 covers 11 bases. This CDR3 has 11 residues. V lost 5 bases, J lost 13 bases, and 4 bases stayed unmatched. Germline CDR1 reads MDHEN; CDR2 reads SYDVKM. CDR3 DNA: TGTGCCAGCAGTACCGGACAGGGGGCCTACTTC. It yields the protein CASSTGQGAYF.

This clone was found a few times. V and J are TRBV4-2 and TRBJ2-4, with D perhaps TRBD1 or TRBD2 (5 bases each). From germline, CDR1 is LGHNA and CDR2 YNFKEQ. V shed 2 bases and J shed 6 bases, with 14 bases lying between them. The CDR3 runs to 15 residues. CDR3 sequence reads: CASSQQLGTVNIQYF. In nucleotides, the CDR3 is TGTGCCAGCAGCCAACAACTAGGGACCGTAAACATTCAGTACTTC.

This sequence joins TRBV5-4 and TRBJ2-7; D is unclear. Trimming removed 1 base at V and 6 bases at J, with 11 bases between. This CDR3 comprises 13 residues. Germline lookup yields CDR1 SGHNT and CDR2 YYREEE (reference sequence). The CDR3 region has the DNA TGTGCCAGCAGCTTGACGTCCGCAACCGAGCAGTACTTC. It yields the protein CASSLTSATEQYF.

V and J are TRBV11-2 and TRBJ2-7, with TRBD2 matching over 8 bases. The ends lost 2 bases at V and 0 bases at J; junction bases unmatched: 3. Germline V gene data show CDR1 as SGHAT and CDR2 as FQNNGV. There are 15 residues in the CDR3. The CDR3 loop is CASSLLAGPSYEQYF. Written as DNA, the CDR3 is TGTGCCAGCAGCTTATTAGCGGGACCCTCCTACGAGCAGTACTTC.

This chain links TRBV7-9 with TRBJ2-1; 11 bases match TRBD2. V shed 5 bases and J 7 bases; nucleotides not matched to a gene: 10. The CDR3 has 16 amino acids. Per the germline V gene, CDR1 is SEHNR and CDR2 is FQNEAQ (reference sequence). CDR3 sequence (DNA): TGTGCCAGCAGCCTGTCACTAGCGGGAGCCGGGAATGAGCAGTTCTTC. Translating it yields CASSLSLAGAGNEQFF.

This clone was recorded at least ten times. The V gene is TRBV14, the J gene TRBJ2-3; D gene uncertain. Trimming removed 7 bases from V and 8 bases from J, with 19 bases in between. This CDR3 spans 14 amino acids. Germline V gene sequence: CDR1 SGHDN, CDR2 FVKESK. The CDR3 is CASTTFSSKSTQYF. CDR3 in DNA: TGTGCCAGCACGACCTTTAGCTCCAAGAGTACGCAGTATTTT.

The chain recombines TRBV2 with TRBJ2-7, with D unclear. Germline V lookup: CDR1 SNHLY, CDR2 FYNNEI. V shed 1 base and J shed 3 bases, with 4 bases lying between them. This CDR3 has 12 residues. In DNA, the CDR3 is TGTGCCAGCAGTGAAGGGTTCTACGAGCAGTACTTC. This gives the protein CASSEGFYEQYF.

The chain combines TRBV18 with TRBJ2-1; D not resolved. CDR1 KGHSH and CDR2 LQKENI come from the germline V gene. Trimming left V 3 bases short and J 9 bases short, with 21 bases between. The CDR3 contains 16 residues. This CDR3 is CASSPVSWPVSVEQFF. DNA of the CDR3: TGTGCCAGCTCACCCGTTTCTTGGCCGGTATCTGTTGAGCAGTTCTTC.

The chain has TRBV19 and TRBJ1-5; D uncertain. In germline, CDR1 is LNHDA, CDR2 SQIVND (reference sequence). V gave up 0 bases and J gave up 5 bases, with 14 bases separating them. The CDR3 extends over 16 amino acids. CDR3 bases: TGTGCCAGTAGTATAGAGACCTCAAGTAACGATCAGCCCCAGCATTTT. Translation gives CASSIETSSNDQPQHF.

This clone was observed a single time. V gene TRBV10-3 combines with J gene TRBJ2-2, with 11 bases that match TRBD1. This CDR3 has 16 amino acids. Germline CDR1 ENHRY, CDR2 SYGVKD. The V segment lost 6 bases and the J segment 3 bases; nucleotides outside the gene matches: 6. DNA of the CDR3: TGTGCCATCAGCTCGGGGGGACAGGGGGACACCGGGGAGCTGTTTTTT. Amino acid sequence: CAISSGGQGDTGELFF.

The V and J genes are TRBV4-1 and TRBJ2-1; D is unclear. The ends were cut back, 4 bases at V and 8 bases at J, with 12 bases in the middle. The CDR3 spans 13 residues. CDR1 is MGHRA and CDR2 is YSYEKL in the germline V gene. CDR3 in amino acids: CASSLRQLDEQFF. CDR3 in DNA: TGCGCCAGCAGCCTACGCCAGTTGGATGAGCAGTTCTTC.

This clone has just one count. This sequence joins TRBV5-1 and TRBJ2-5; 10 bases map to TRBD2. The V and J ends lost 4 bases and 4 bases, in that order; junction bases with no gene match: 10. The CDR3 totals 16 residues. Looked up from germline, CDR1 is SGHRS and CDR2 is YFSETQ. CDR3 sequence: CASSVRAGGFSETQYF. Written as DNA, the CDR3 is TGCGCCAGCAGCGTCCGAGCGGGAGGGTTCTCAGAGACCCAGTACTTC.